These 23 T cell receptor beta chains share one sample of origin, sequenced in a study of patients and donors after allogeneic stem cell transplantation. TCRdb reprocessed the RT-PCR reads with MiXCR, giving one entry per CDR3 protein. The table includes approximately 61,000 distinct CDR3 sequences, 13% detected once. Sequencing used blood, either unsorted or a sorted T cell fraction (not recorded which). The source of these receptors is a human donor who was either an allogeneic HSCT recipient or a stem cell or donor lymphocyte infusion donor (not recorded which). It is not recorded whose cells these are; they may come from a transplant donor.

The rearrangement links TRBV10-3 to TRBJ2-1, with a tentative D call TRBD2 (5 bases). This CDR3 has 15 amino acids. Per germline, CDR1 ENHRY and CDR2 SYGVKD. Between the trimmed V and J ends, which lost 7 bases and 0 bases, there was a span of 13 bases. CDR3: CAIMGVPSSYNEQFF. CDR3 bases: TGTGCCATCATGGGAGTACCGAGCTCCTACAATGAGCAGTTCTTC.

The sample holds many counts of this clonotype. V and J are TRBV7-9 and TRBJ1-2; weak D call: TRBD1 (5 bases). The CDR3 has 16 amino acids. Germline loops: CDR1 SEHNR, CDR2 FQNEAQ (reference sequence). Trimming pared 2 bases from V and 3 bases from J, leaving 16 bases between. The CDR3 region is CASSLSFSDKYYGYTF. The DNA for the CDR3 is TGTGCCAGCAGCTTATCATTCTCGGACAAATACTATGGCTACACCTTC. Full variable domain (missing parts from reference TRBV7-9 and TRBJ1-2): DTGVSQNPRHKITKRGQNVTFRCDPISEHNRLYWYRQTLGQGPEFLTYFQNEAQLEKSRLLSDRFSAERPKGSFSTLEIQRTEQGDSAMYLCASSLSFSDKYYGYTFGSGTRLTVV.

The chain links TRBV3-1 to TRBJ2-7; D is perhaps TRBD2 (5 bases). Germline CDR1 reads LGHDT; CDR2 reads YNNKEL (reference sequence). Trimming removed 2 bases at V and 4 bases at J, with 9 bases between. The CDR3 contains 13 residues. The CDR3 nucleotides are TGTGCCAGCAGCCAATTCCGGGGATACGAGCAGTACTTC. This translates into CASSQFRGYEQYF.

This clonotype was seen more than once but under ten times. The CDR3 protein is CASSLPNSLGVPTDTQYF. In DNA form, the CDR3 reads TGTGCCAGCAGTTTACCCAACTCCTTAGGTGTTCCCACAGATACGCAGTATTTT. The chain carries TRBV12-3 or TRBV12-4 and TRBJ2-3; D gene unclear. The CDR3 sequence is 18 residues long. Deletions cut 2 bases from V and 2 bases from J, with 20 bases between.

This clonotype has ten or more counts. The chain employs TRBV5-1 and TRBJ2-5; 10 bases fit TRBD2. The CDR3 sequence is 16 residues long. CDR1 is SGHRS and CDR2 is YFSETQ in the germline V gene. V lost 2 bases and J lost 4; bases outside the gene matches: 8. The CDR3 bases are TGCGCCAGCAGCTTTGGAACTAGCGGGAACAGAGAGACCCAGTACTTC. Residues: CASSFGTSGNRETQYF.

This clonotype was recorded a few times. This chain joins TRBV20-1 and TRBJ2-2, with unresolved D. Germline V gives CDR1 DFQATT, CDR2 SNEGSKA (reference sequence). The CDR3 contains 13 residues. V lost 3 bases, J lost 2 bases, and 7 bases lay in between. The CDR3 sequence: CSASRANTGELFF. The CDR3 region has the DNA TGCAGTGCTAGCCGGGCCAACACCGGGGAGCTGTTTTTT.

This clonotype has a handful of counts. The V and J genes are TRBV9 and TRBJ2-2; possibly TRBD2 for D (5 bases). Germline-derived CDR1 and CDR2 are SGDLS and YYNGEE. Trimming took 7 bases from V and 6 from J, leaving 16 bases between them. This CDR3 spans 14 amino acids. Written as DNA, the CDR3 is TGTGCCAGCGTTAGCGCGGATTTCGCCGGGGAGCTGTTTTTT. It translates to CASVSADFAGELFF.

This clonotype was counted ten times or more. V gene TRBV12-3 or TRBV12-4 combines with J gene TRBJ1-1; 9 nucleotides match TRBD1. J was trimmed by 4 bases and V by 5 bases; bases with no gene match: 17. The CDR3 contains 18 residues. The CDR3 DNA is TGTGCCAGCAGTCCCATAACAGGGGGCCCGACAGGAATCACTGAAGCTTTCTTT. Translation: CASSPITGGPTGITEAFF.

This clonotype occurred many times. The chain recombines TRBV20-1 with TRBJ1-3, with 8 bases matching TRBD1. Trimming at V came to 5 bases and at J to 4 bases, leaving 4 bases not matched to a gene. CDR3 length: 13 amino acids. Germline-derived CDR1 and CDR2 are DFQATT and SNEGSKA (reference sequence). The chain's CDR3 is CSAGTGKGNTIYF. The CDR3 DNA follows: TGCAGTGCTGGGACAGGAAAGGGAAACACCATATATTTT.

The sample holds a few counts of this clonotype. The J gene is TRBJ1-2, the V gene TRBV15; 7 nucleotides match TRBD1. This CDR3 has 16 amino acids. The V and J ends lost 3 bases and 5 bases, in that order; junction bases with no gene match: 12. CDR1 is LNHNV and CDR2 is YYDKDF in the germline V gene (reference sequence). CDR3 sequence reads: CATSSSRDSLIYGYTF. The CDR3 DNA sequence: TGTGCCACCAGCAGTAGCCGGGACAGCTTAATATATGGCTACACCTTC.

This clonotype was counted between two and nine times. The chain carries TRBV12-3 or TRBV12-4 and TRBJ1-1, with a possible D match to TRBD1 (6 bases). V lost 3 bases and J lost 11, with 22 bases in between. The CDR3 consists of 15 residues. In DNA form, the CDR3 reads TGTGCCAGCAGTTTCTCCGACACAGGGAGGGTCGGGGCTTTCTTT. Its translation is CASSFSDTGRVGAFF.

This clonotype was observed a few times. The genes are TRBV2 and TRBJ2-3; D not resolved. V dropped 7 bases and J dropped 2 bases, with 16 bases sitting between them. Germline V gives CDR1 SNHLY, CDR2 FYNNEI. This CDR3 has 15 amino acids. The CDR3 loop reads CASNNDPPSTDTQYF. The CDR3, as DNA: TGTGCCAGCAACAATGACCCCCCGTCCACAGATACGCAGTATTTT. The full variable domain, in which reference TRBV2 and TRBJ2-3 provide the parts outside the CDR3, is EPEVTQTPSHQVTQMGQEVILRCVPISNHLYFYWYRQILGQKVEFLVSFYNNEISEKSEIFDDQFSVERPDGSNFTLKIRSTKLEDSAMYFCASNNDPPSTDTQYFGPGTRLTVL.

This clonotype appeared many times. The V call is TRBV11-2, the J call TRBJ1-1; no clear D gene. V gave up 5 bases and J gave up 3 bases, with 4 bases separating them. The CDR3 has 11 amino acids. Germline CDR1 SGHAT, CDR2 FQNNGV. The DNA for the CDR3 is TGTGCCAGCAGCCCTTACACTGAAGCTTTCTTT. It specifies CASSPYTEAFF.

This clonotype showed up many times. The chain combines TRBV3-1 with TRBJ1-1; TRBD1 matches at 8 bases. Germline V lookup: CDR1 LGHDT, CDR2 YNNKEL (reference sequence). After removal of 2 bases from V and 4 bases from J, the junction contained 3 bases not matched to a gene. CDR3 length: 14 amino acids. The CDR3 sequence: CASSQRTGITEAFF. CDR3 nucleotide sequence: TGTGCCAGCAGCCAACGGACAGGGATCACTGAAGCTTTCTTT.

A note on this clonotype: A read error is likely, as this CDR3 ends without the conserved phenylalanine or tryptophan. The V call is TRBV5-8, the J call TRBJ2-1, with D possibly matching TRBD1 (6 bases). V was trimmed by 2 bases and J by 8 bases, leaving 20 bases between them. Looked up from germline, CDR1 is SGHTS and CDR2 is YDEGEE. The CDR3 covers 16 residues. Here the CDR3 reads CASSFWGGRGLDEQFL. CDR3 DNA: TGTGCCAGCAGCTTTTGGGGTGGCAGGGGCCTTGATGAGCAGTTCCTC.

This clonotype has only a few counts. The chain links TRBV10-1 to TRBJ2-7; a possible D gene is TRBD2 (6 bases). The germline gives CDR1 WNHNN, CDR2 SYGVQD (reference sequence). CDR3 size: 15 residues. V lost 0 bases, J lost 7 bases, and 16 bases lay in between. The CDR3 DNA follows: TGCGCCAGCAGTGAGTCGTGGCGGGATCCTGGGGAGCAGTACTTC. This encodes CASSESWRDPGEQYF.

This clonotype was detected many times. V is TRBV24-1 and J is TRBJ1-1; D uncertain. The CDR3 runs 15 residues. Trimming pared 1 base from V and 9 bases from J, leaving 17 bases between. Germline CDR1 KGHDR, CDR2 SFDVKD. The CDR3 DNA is TGTGCCACCAGTGATTTCTTCAAAAAACACCAACAAGCTTTCTTT. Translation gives CATSDFFKKHQQAFF.

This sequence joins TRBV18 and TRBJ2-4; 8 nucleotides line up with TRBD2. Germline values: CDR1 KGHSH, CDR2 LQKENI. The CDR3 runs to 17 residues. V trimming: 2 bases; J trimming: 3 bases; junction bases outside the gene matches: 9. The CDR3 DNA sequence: TGTGCCAGCTCACCAGGGACTAGTGATCCCGTCAAAAACATTCAGTACTTC. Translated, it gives CASSPGTSDPVKNIQYF.

CDR3 region: CASSRQHAAKNIQYF. The CDR3 DNA sequence: TGTGCCAGCTCACGACAACATGCGGCCAAAAACATTCAGTACTTC. The chain carries TRBV18 and TRBJ2-4; D gene uncertain. From germline, CDR1 is KGHSH and CDR2 LQKENI. The CDR3 is made up of 15 amino acids. Trimming pared 4 bases from V and 1 base from J, leaving 11 bases between.

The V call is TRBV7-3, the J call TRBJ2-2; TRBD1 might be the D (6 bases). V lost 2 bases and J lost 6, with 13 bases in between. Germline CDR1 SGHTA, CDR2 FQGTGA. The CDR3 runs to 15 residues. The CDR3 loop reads CASSLLLTGSGELFF. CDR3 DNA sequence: TGTGCCAGCAGCTTACTCCTTACAGGGTCCGGGGAGCTGTTTTTT. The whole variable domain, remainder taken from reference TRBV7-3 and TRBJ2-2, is GAGVSQTPSNKVTEKGKYVELRCDPISGHTALYWYRQSLGQGPEFLIYFQGTGAADDSGLPNDRFFAVRPEGSVSTLKIQRTERGDSAVYLCASSLLLTGSGELFFGEGSRLTVL.

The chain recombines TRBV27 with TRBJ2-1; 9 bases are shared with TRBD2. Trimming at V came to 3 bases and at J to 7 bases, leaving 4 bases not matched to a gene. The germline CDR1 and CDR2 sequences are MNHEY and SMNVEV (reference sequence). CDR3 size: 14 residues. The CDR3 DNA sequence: TGTGCCAGCAGTTTGAGCGGGAGGCGGAATGAGCAGTTCTTC. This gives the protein CASSLSGRRNEQFF.

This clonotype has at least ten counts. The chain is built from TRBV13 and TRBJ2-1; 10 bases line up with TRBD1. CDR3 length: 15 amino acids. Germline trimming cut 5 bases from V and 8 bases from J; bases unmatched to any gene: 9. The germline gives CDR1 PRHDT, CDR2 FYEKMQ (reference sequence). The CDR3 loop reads CASSHRDRGDDEQFF. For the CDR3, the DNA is TGTGCCAGCAGCCATCGGGACAGGGGTGATGATGAGCAGTTCTTC.

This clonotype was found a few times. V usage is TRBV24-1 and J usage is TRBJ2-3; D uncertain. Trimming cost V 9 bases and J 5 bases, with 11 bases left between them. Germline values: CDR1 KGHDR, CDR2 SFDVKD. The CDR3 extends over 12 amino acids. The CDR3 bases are TGTGCCACCTCTGATTGGAGAGATACGCAGTATTTT. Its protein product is CATSDWRDTQYF.